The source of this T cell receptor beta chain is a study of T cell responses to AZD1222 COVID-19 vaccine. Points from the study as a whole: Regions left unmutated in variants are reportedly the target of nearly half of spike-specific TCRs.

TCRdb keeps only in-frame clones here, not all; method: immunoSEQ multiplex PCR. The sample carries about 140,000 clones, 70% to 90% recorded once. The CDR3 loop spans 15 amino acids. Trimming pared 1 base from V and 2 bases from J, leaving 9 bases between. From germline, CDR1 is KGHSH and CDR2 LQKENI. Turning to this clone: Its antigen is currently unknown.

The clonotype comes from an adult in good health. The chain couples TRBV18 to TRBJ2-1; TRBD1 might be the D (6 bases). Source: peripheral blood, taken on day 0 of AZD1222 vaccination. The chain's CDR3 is CASSPLGQTYNEQFF. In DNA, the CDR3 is TGTGCCAGCTCACCACTCGGACAGACCTACAATGAGCAGTTCTTC.